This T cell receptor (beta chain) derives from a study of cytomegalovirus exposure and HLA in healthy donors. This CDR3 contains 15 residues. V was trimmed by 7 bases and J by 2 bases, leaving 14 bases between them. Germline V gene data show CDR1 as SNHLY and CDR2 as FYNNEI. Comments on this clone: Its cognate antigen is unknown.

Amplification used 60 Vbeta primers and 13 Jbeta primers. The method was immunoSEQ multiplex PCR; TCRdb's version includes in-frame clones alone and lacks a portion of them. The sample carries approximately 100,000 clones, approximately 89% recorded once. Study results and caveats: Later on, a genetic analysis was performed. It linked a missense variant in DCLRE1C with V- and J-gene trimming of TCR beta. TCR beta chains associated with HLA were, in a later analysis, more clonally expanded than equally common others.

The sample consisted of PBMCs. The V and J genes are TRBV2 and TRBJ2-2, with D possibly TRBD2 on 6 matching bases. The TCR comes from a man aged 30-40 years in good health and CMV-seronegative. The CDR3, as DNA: TGTGCCAGCACGGGGAATAGCGGTAACACCGGGGAGCTGTTTTTT. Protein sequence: CASTGNSGNTGELFF.